The 4 T cell receptor beta chains reported below all come from one sample, sequenced in a study of T cell responses to AZD1222 COVID-19 vaccine. Only in-frame clones appear in the TCRdb table, and some are missing; sequencing was by immunoSEQ multiplex PCR. This repertoire shows about 180,000 clones, 70% to 90% found once; its top ten account for more than 9%. The sequences come from peripheral blood, collected 28 days after the second AZD1222 dose. All receptors derive from an adult who received the AZD1222 COVID-19 vaccine.

The chain combines TRBV3-1 (or the pseudogene TRBV3-2) with TRBJ1-1; D unclear. The ends were cut back, 4 bases at V and 0 bases at J, with 9 bases in the middle. The V gene's germline CDR1 is LGHDT and CDR2 YNNKEL (reference sequence). The CDR3 runs 14 residues. The CDR3 nucleotides read TGTGCCAGCAGCCTTCAAGGTATGAACACTGAAGCTTTCTTT. Its translation is CASSLQGMNTEAFF.

This chain uses TRBV19 with TRBJ1-5; D is uncertain. The length of the CDR3 is 14 residues. In germline, CDR1 is LNHDA, CDR2 SQIVND (reference sequence). Between the trimmed V and J ends, which lost 5 bases and 0 bases, there was a span of 8 bases. This CDR3 is CASSPSNSNQPQHF. Written as DNA, the CDR3 is TGTGCCAGTAGTCCCAGTAATAGCAATCAGCCCCAGCATTTT.

The chain has TRBV6-5 and TRBJ1-5, with D hard to call. CDR1 and CDR2 (germline): MNHEY, SVGAGI. Trimming pared 0 bases from V and 0 bases from J, leaving 9 bases between. CDR3 length: 16 amino acids. The CDR3 bases are TGTGCCAGCAGTTACTCCGCTTCAATTAGCAATCAGCCCCAGCATTTT. Protein sequence: CASSYSASISNQPQHF.

The gene calls are TRBV6-5 and TRBJ2-7, with D perhaps matching TRBD1 or TRBD2 (5 bases each). Trimming pared 10 bases from V and 7 bases from J, leaving 20 bases between. CDR3 size: 13 residues. Germline V gene sequence: CDR1 MNHEY, CDR2 SVGAGI. The CDR3 reads CATVNAPGPEQYF. CDR3 DNA sequence: TGTGCCACCGTGAACGCCCCGGGGCCTGAGCAGTACTTC.